This T cell receptor beta chain is from a study of T-cell reconstitution after alpha-beta-depleted transplantation in children. The table lists this clonotype with many counts. As it was prepared, the TCRbeta library received unique molecular identifiers. TCRdb called the PCR reads again in MiXCR, with one record for every CDR3 protein. The sample includes around 380,000 distinct CDR3 sequences, 11% of them seen just once. Sample: PBMCs from the stem cell graft donor, taken from the stem cell graft. The TCR sequence derives from a human donor who donated a stem cell graft to a child with acute myeloid leukemia.

This CDR3 reads CSARLVDRPAEKLFF. DNA of the CDR3: TGCAGTGCTAGACTCGTAGACAGGCCGGCTGAAAAACTGTTTTTT. V usage is TRBV20-1 and J usage is TRBJ1-4, with a weak D call TRBD1 (6 bases). Germline V lookup: CDR1 DFQATT, CDR2 SNEGSKA (reference sequence). V was shortened by 2 bases and J by 7 bases, with 17 bases between the two germline ends. The CDR3 is 15 residues long.